A single sample is the source of the 18 T cell receptor beta chains below, sequenced in a study of blood T cell repertoires in COVID-19. Libraries were prepared by immunoSEQ multiplex PCR; TCRdb keeps only in-frame clonotypes and omits some of them. This table holds 150,000 to 200,000 clones, approximately 90% found once. Source material: peripheral blood. The receptor set was obtained from a man in his forties or fifties with active or convalescent COVID-19.

This clone was counted between two and nine times. The chain carries TRBV5-1 and TRBJ2-3; D call uncertain. The V end was cut by 1 base, the J end by 0 bases, with 3 bases between. The CDR3 contains 13 residues. CDR1 and CDR2 from the germline V gene are SGHRS and YFSETQ. Written as DNA, the CDR3 is TGCGCCAGCAGCTTGACTAGCACAGATACGCAGTATTTT. Protein: CASSLTSTDTQYF.

The chain uses TRBV19 and TRBJ2-5; TRBD2 matches at 11 bases. CDR3 length: 16 residues. V was clipped by 6 bases and J by 4 bases; unmatched bases: 10. CDR1 is LNHDA and CDR2 is SQIVND in the germline V gene (reference sequence). The DNA for the CDR3 is TGTGCCAGTAGACGCGATAGCGGGAGGGCCGGAGAGACCCAGTACTTC. It codes for CASRRDSGRAGETQYF.

This chain links TRBV9 with TRBJ2-1; D is unclear. The CDR3 extends over 13 amino acids. CDR1 and CDR2 (germline): SGDLS, YYNGEE. Trimming took 6 bases from V and 5 from J, leaving 12 bases between them. The CDR3 DNA is TGTGCCAGCACCCGGTCCACCAACAATGAGCAGTTCTTC. It yields the protein CASTRSTNNEQFF. The variable domain in full, with the rest retrieved from reference TRBV9 and TRBJ2-1, is DSGVTQTPKHLITATGQRVTLRCSPRSGDLSVYWYQQSLDQGLQFLIQYYNGEERAKGNILERFSAQQFPDLHSELNLSSLELGDSALYFCASTRSTNNEQFFGPGTRLTVL.

The chain carries TRBV18 and TRBJ1-1, with D perhaps matching TRBD1 (5 bases). V gave up 8 bases and J gave up 2 bases, with 12 bases separating them. The CDR3 extends over 13 amino acids. CDR1 and CDR2 from the germline V gene are KGHSH and LQKENI. This CDR3 reads CASLQEENTEAFF. The CDR3 DNA sequence: TGTGCCAGCCTACAGGAAGAAAACACTGAAGCTTTCTTT.

This clone has just one count. The rearrangement uses TRBV19 and TRBJ2-1; TRBD2 matches at 9 bases. In germline, CDR1 is LNHDA, CDR2 SQIVND (reference sequence). V lost 8 bases to trimming and J lost 9 bases; unmatched junction nucleotides: 5. The CDR3 spans 12 residues. As DNA, the CDR3 is TGTGCCAGTGCGGGGGGGACTTTTGAGCAGTTCTTC. Protein product: CASAGGTFEQFF.

The V gene is TRBV28, the J gene TRBJ1-4; 8 bases align to TRBD1. Germline assignment: CDR1 MDHEN and CDR2 SYDVKM. The CDR3 is 17 residues long. J gave up 3 bases and V 2 bases, and 8 bases lay outside the gene matches. The CDR3 coding sequence is TGTGCCAGCAGTTTAGTAGGCAGGGGGCTATCTAATGAAAAACTGTTTTTT. Translation gives CASSLVGRGLSNEKLFF.

The CDR3 coding sequence is TGTGCCACCGCAGGACAGCTTTCTCAGCCCCAGCATTTT. Translated: CATAGQLSQPQHF. This chain uses TRBV28 with TRBJ1-5; maybe TRBD1 (6 bases). Trimming left V 10 bases short and J 6 bases short, with 16 bases between. The CDR3 loop spans 13 amino acids. Germline CDR1 MDHEN, CDR2 SYDVKM.

J is TRBJ2-5 and V is TRBV7-7; possible D gene TRBD2, 5 bases. The ends were cut back, 4 bases at V and 5 bases at J, with 14 bases in the middle. Germline assignment: CDR1 SSHAT and CDR2 FNYEAQ (reference sequence). The CDR3 contains 14 residues. CDR3 in amino acids: CASSSAGVGETQYF. CDR3 in DNA: TGTGCCAGCAGCTCAGCCGGGGTTGGGGAGACCCAGTACTTC.

The chain combines TRBV6-4 with TRBJ2-3, with a weak D call TRBD2 (6 bases). With 5 bases removed from V and 5 bases from J, the gap between germline ends came to 14 bases. Germline lookup yields CDR1 MRHNA and CDR2 SNTAGT. The CDR3 has 14 amino acids. The CDR3 loop reads CASSREVRGDTQYF. In DNA, the CDR3 is TGTGCCAGCAGTAGAGAGGTGCGGGGAGATACGCAGTATTTT.

This clone was counted once. The rearrangement links TRBV9 to TRBJ2-5; tentatively, D is TRBD1 (5 bases). V was shortened by 4 bases and J by 5 bases, with 6 bases between the two germline ends. The CDR3 totals 11 residues. Germline V gives CDR1 SGDLS, CDR2 YYNGEE. CDR3 sequence reads: CASSPGETQYF. Here the CDR3 DNA reads TGTGCCAGCAGCCCAGGGGAGACCCAGTACTTC.

The chain is built from TRBV2 and TRBJ1-5; TRBD1 agrees at 9 bases. Losses at the gene ends were 6 bases for V and 0 bases for J; bases not matched to a gene: 9. The CDR3 contains 17 residues. Germline assignment: CDR1 SNHLY and CDR2 FYNNEI. The CDR3 nucleotides are TGTGCCAGCAGCGCCGGACAGGGGCTGTATAGCAATCAGCCCCAGCATTTT. This translates into CASSAGQGLYSNQPQHF.

The chain couples TRBV28 to TRBJ2-3, with 8 bases that match TRBD1. This CDR3 region has 12 residues. The V segment lost 10 bases and the J segment 4 bases; nucleotides outside the gene matches: 4. Germline V gene lookup returns CDR1 MDHEN and CDR2 SYDVKM. The CDR3 protein is CATGQAADTQYF. The DNA of the CDR3 is TGTGCCACGGGACAGGCCGCAGATACGCAGTATTTT.

The chain carries TRBV2 and TRBJ2-7; 10 bases align to TRBD2. The V gene end was trimmed by 6 bases and the J gene end by 4 bases; junction bases not matched to a gene: 6. In germline, CDR1 is SNHLY, CDR2 FYNNEI. The CDR3 is 14 amino acids. The CDR3 nucleotides read TGTGCCAGCAGGCGAGCGGGGGGGGTATACGAGCAGTACTTC. Amino acid sequence: CASRRAGGVYEQYF.

The chain's CDR3 is CSAELAGNIQYF. The CDR3 nucleotides are TGCAGCGCTGAGTTAGCGGGGAACATTCAGTACTTC. This chain joins TRBV29-1 and TRBJ2-4, with 8 bases that match TRBD2. CDR1 is SQVTM and CDR2 is ANQGSEA in the germline V gene. This CDR3 is built from 12 residues. After removal of 7 bases from V and 7 bases from J, the junction contained 6 bases not matched to a gene.

The genes are TRBV7-3 and TRBJ2-3, with D unclear. V dropped 1 base and J dropped 5 bases, with 10 bases sitting between them. The CDR3 is 14 residues long. CDR1 is SGHTA and CDR2 is FQGTGA in the germline V gene. CDR3: CASSLRVPGDTQYF. CDR3 in DNA: TGTGCCAGCAGCTTAAGGGTTCCGGGAGATACGCAGTATTTT.

This chain joins TRBV24-1 and TRBJ2-1, with 9 bases matching TRBD1. CDR3 size: 16 residues. The V gene end was trimmed by 4 bases and the J gene end by 8 bases; junction bases not matched to a gene: 11. Germline values: CDR1 KGHDR, CDR2 SFDVKD. The CDR3 nucleotides are TGTGCCACCAGTGACCCCGGGACAGGGAATGGCGATGAGCAGTTCTTC. It encodes CATSDPGTGNGDEQFF.

The V gene is TRBV3-1 (or the pseudogene TRBV3-2), the J gene TRBJ2-2; TRBD2 might be the D (5 bases). CDR1 LGHDT and CDR2 YNNKEL come from the germline V gene (reference sequence). Trimming left V 1 base short and J 0 bases short, with 15 bases between. CDR3 size: 18 residues. CDR3 in amino acids: CASSQGSLAGANTGELFF. CDR3 DNA: TGTGCCAGCAGCCAAGGCAGCCTAGCTGGCGCGAACACCGGGGAGCTGTTTTTT.

J is TRBJ2-7 and V is TRBV6-5; a possible D gene is TRBD1 (5 bases). Trimming shortened V by 1 base and J by 3 bases, and 16 bases separated the two germline ends. The CDR3 is made up of 16 amino acids. Germline CDR1 MNHEY, CDR2 SVGAGI. CDR3 sequence: CASSYYSQGFYYEQYF. CDR3 DNA sequence: TGTGCCAGCAGTTACTATTCCCAGGGATTCTACTACGAGCAGTACTTC.